The 31 T cell receptor beta chains presented below share a single source sample, sequenced in a study of cytomegalovirus exposure and HLA in healthy donors. Primers included in the PCR were 60 Vbeta and 13 Jbeta primers. TCRdb keeps only in-frame clones here, not all; method: immunoSEQ multiplex PCR. The table shows approximately 160,000 clones, with 68% occurring only once. The sequenced material came from PBMCs. The receptors stem from a woman aged 40 to 50 in good health and CMV-seropositive.

This clone is a singleton in its sample. CDR3 residues: CASSPTGDIRSPLHF. In DNA, the CDR3 is TGTGCCAGCAGCCCGACAGGGGATATCAGGTCACCCCTCCACTTT. This chain joins TRBV6-5 and TRBJ1-6; 8 nucleotides align to TRBD1. The V gene end was trimmed by 6 bases and the J gene end by 10 bases; junction bases not matched to a gene: 11. This CDR3 comprises 15 residues. The germline CDR1 and CDR2 sequences are MNHEY and SVGAGI.

The V and J genes are TRBV2 and TRBJ1-6, with a tentative D call TRBD1 (5 bases). This CDR3 is 14 amino acids long. Trimming left V 5 bases short and J 8 bases short, with 13 bases between. Germline CDR1 reads SNHLY; CDR2 reads FYNNEI. The CDR3 bases are TGTGCCAGCAGTACCCGCGGGGGTGATTCACCCCTCCACTTT. Amino acid sequence: CASSTRGGDSPLHF. The full variable domain, with the rest looked up from reference TRBV2 and TRBJ1-6, is EPEVTQTPSHQVTQMGQEVILRCVPISNHLYFYWYRQILGQKVEFLVSFYNNEISEKSEIFDDQFSVERPDGSNFTLKIRSTKLEDSAMYFCASSTRGGDSPLHFGNGTRLTVT.

The V call is TRBV28, the J call TRBJ2-5; 10 bases are shared with TRBD1. The CDR3 consists of 13 residues. Germline assignment: CDR1 MDHEN and CDR2 SYDVKM. Losses at the gene ends were 9 bases for V and 5 bases for J; bases not matched to a gene: 6. DNA for the CDR3: TGTGCCAGTCGACAGGGGGCGAGCGAGACCCAGTACTTC. Residues: CASRQGASETQYF.

This clone was detected once. The rearrangement uses TRBV27 and TRBJ2-2; 10 nucleotides align to TRBD2. The germline CDR1 and CDR2 sequences are MNHEY and SMNVEV (reference sequence). The V segment lost 5 bases and the J segment 5 bases; nucleotides outside the gene matches: 8. The CDR3 has 16 amino acids. CDR3 bases: TGTGCCAGCAGTCGCCGGACTAGCGGCTTAACCGGGGAGCTGTTTTTT. Its translation is CASSRRTSGLTGELFF.

The chain uses TRBV6-5 and TRBJ1-2; 8 positions match TRBD1. The CDR3 is 14 amino acids. J gave up 7 bases and V 7 bases, and 11 bases lay outside the gene matches. CDR1 is MNHEY, CDR2 SVGAGI, per germline. CDR3 protein: CASTRTGSLAGYTF. The CDR3 nucleotides read TGTGCCAGCACTCGGACAGGGAGCCTTGCTGGCTACACCTTC.

J is TRBJ2-5 and V is TRBV7-6; D uncertain. The J call is uncertain, as TRBJ2-7 better fits the DNA end. Germline V lookup: CDR1 SGHVS, CDR2 FNYEAQ. The CDR3 extends over 12 amino acids. CDR3 nucleotide sequence: TGTGCCAGCAGTTCCCTCGATTACGAGCAGTACTTC. This codes for CASSSLDYEQYF.

The chain links TRBV7-2 to TRBJ1-1; perhaps TRBD1 as D (5 bases). V gave up 2 bases and J gave up 2 bases, with 12 bases separating them. Germline lookup yields CDR1 SGHTA and CDR2 FQGNSA. The CDR3 is 15 amino acids. The CDR3 nucleotides read TGTGCCAGCAGCTTAAACACGGGACTAAACACTGAAGCTTTCTTT. Translated: CASSLNTGLNTEAFF.

The V gene is TRBV9, the J gene TRBJ2-7, with 9 bases lining up with TRBD2. This CDR3 comprises 19 residues. Germline V gives CDR1 SGDLS, CDR2 YYNGEE. V shed 4 bases, J shed 0 bases, and the junction held 17 bases outside the gene matches. DNA of the CDR3: TGTGCCAGCAGCACAGGACTAGCGAGCCGTTTTACGCCCTCCTACGAGCAGTACTTC. It yields the protein CASSTGLASRFTPSYEQYF.

The gene calls are TRBV21-1 and TRBJ2-2; the table names TRBD2, a call not compared with the DNA. TRBV21-1 represents a pseudogene. CDR3 length equals 18 residues. CDR3 sequence reads: CASSKAVLAGGDTGELFF. The CDR3 DNA reads TGTGCCAGCAGCAAAGCGGTACTAGCGGGAGGAGACACCGGGGAGCTGTTTTTT.

The chain uses TRBV28 and TRBJ1-4; 10 bases fit TRBD1. The length of the CDR3 is 17 residues. V gave up 5 bases and J gave up 3 bases; unmatched junction bases: 9. Germline V lookup: CDR1 MDHEN, CDR2 SYDVKM. CDR3 loop: CASSLPYGQGANEKLFF. The CDR3 DNA follows: TGTGCCAGCAGTCTCCCTTATGGACAGGGGGCTAATGAAAAACTGTTTTTT.

The V call is TRBV6-6, the J call TRBJ2-7; a possible D gene is TRBD1 (6 bases). The CDR3 sequence is 14 residues long. The V end lost 9 bases, the J end lost 2 bases, and 17 bases lay between the germline ends. Germline-derived CDR1 and CDR2 are MNHNY and SVGAGI (reference sequence). The CDR3 nucleotides read TGTGCCAGTGGCAACACAGGGACCACCTACGAGCAGTACTTC. Translated: CASGNTGTTYEQYF.

This chain links TRBV28 with TRBJ1-5; D may be TRBD1 (6 bases). V lost 6 bases and J lost 3, with 12 bases in between. The germline CDR1 and CDR2 sequences are MDHEN and SYDVKM. The CDR3 has 14 amino acids. Written as DNA, the CDR3 is TGTGCCAGCAGGATAGGGGGAACCAATCAGCCCCAGCATTTT. Translating gives CASRIGGTNQPQHF.

The chain is built from TRBV9 and TRBJ2-1; TRBD2 matches at 9 bases. V shed 3 bases, J shed 6 bases, and the junction held 10 bases outside the gene matches. This CDR3 has 16 amino acids. Germline V gene lookup returns CDR1 SGDLS and CDR2 YYNGEE. The CDR3 bases are TGTGCCAGCAGCGCCGGGGGGCGGGGGGGCCTCAATGAGCAGTTCTTC. Its protein product is CASSAGGRGGLNEQFF.

The gene calls are TRBV19 and TRBJ1-1; 9 bases are shared with TRBD1. Germline-derived CDR1 and CDR2 are LNHDA and SQIVND (reference sequence). V trimming: 5 bases; J trimming: 4 bases; junction bases outside the gene matches: 8. The CDR3 loop spans 15 amino acids. The CDR3 sequence is CASSLGGQGSTEAFF. The CDR3 DNA sequence: TGTGCCAGTAGTCTCGGCGGACAGGGGAGCACTGAAGCTTTCTTT.

The sample holds a few counts of this clone. The CDR3 region has the DNA TGTGCCTCTAACAGAAGGCTTAAGGAGACCCAGTACTTC. Residues: CASNRRLKETQYF. V and J are TRBV19 and TRBJ2-5; the D is unclear. V dropped 11 bases and J dropped 5 bases, with 18 bases sitting between them. CDR1 LNHDA and CDR2 SQIVND come from the germline V gene (reference sequence). The CDR3 extends over 13 amino acids.

The chain employs TRBV9 and TRBJ1-1; TRBD1 is a possible D gene (5 bases). V lost 4 bases to trimming and J lost 6 bases, with 13 bases between them. Germline V CDR1 and CDR2: SGDLS, YYNGEE. CDR3 length: 13 amino acids. The CDR3 DNA reads TGTGCCAGCAGCCCCTCACAGGAATCTGAAGCTTTCTTT. This gives the protein CASSPSQESEAFF.

This clone was recorded a few times. The gene calls are TRBV2 and TRBJ2-5; D gene uncertain. CDR1 is SNHLY, CDR2 FYNNEI, per germline. Trimming pared 5 bases from V and 4 bases from J, leaving 11 bases between. The CDR3 is made up of 13 amino acids. CDR3 protein: CASSPPGGETQYF. CDR3 DNA: TGTGCCAGCAGTCCTCCCGGCGGAGAGACCCAGTACTTC.

This chain connects TRBV19 to TRBJ1-1, with D maybe TRBD1 (5 bases). This CDR3 has 13 amino acids. From germline, CDR1 is LNHDA and CDR2 SQIVND (reference sequence). Trimming took 7 bases from V and 4 from J, leaving 13 bases between them. CDR3 nucleotides: TGTGCCAGTACGGGGGTTTGGACCACTGAAGCTTTCTTT. Protein: CASTGVWTTEAFF.

The chain joins TRBV7-8 to TRBJ2-3; a possible D gene is TRBD1 (5 bases). V was shortened by 6 bases and J by 6 bases, with 16 bases between the two germline ends. The CDR3 runs to 14 residues. CDR1 SGHVS and CDR2 FQNEAQ come from the germline V gene. The CDR3 sequence is CASRPQGAGDTQYF. CDR3 coding DNA: TGTGCCAGCAGACCCCAGGGCGCCGGGGATACGCAGTATTTT. The variable domain in full, with the rest retrieved from reference TRBV7-8 and TRBJ2-3, is GAGVSQSPRYKVAKRGQDVALRCDPISGHVSLFWYQQALGQGPEFLTYFQNEAQLDKSGLPSDRFFAERPEGSVSTLKIQRTQQEDSAVYLCASRPQGAGDTQYFGPGTRLTVL.

The rearrangement uses TRBV27 and TRBJ1-2, with 8 bases aligning to TRBD1. CDR1 MNHEY and CDR2 SMNVEV come from the germline V gene (reference sequence). This CDR3 has 14 residues. V shed 2 bases and J 4 bases; nucleotides not matched to a gene: 3. The CDR3 loop reads CASSLRGQGYGYTF. In DNA, the CDR3 is TGTGCCAGCAGTTTACGCGGACAGGGCTATGGCTACACCTTC.

V is TRBV10-3 and J is TRBJ2-6, with TRBD2 as a possible D gene (5 bases). Germline lookup yields CDR1 ENHRY and CDR2 SYGVKD. This CDR3 has 15 amino acids. V was clipped by 0 bases and J by 2 bases, with 5 bases between them. Written as DNA, the CDR3 is TGTGCCATCAGTGAGTCCGGGGCTGGGGCCAACGTCCTGACTTTC. Translated: CAISESGAGANVLTF.

The chain joins TRBV28 to TRBJ2-2, with 8 bases fitting TRBD2. CDR3 length equals 16 residues. The junction had 16 bases not matched to a gene; V was cut back by 10 bases and J by 6 bases. CDR1 and CDR2 from the germline V gene are MDHEN and SYDVKM. DNA of the CDR3: TGTGCCACCAGCCGGGGGGGGGCTATGATAGCCGGGGAGCTGTTTTTT. This encodes CATSRGGAMIAGELFF.

The V and J genes are TRBV5-1 and TRBJ2-7; TRBD2 agrees at 10 bases. The CDR3 covers 17 residues. The ends lost 3 bases at V and 0 bases at J; junction bases unmatched: 9. Germline assignment: CDR1 SGHRS and CDR2 YFSETQ. CDR3 sequence reads: CASSSAPGLAISYEQYF. The CDR3 DNA reads TGCGCCAGCAGCTCGGCCCCGGGACTAGCGATCTCCTACGAGCAGTACTTC.

This clone appeared once. The rearrangement uses TRBV10-2 and TRBJ1-2; D gene ambiguous. Germline values: CDR1 WSHSY, CDR2 SAAADI. This CDR3 comprises 12 residues. Between the trimmed V and J ends, which lost 4 bases and 2 bases, there was a span of 5 bases. In nucleotides, the CDR3 is TGCGCCAGCAGTGGGCAGAACTATGGCTACACCTTC. Residues: CASSGQNYGYTF.

Remarks on this clone: The junction departs from the called germline gene at one end, perhaps through a read error. V and J are TRBV29-1 and TRBJ1-1; D ambiguous. Germline assignment: CDR1 SQVTM and CDR2 ANQGSEA. This CDR3 region has 11 residues. DNA for the CDR3: TGCAGCGTTGAAGCCCTCCTACAGACGATCTTT. Residues: CSVEALLQTIF. Full variable domain (missing parts from reference TRBV29-1 and TRBJ1-1): SAVISQKPSRDICQRGTSLTIQCQVDSQVTMMFWYRQQPGQSLTLIATANQGSEATYESGFVIDKFPISRPNLTFSTLTVSNMSPEDSSIYLCSVEALLQTIFGQGTRLTVV.

This clone was detected only a few times. The V gene is TRBV28, the J gene TRBJ2-7, with 10 bases aligning to TRBD2. CDR3 length: 16 residues. Germline CDR1 is MDHEN and CDR2 is SYDVKM. J lost 4 bases, V lost 3 bases, and 9 bases had no gene match. CDR3 loop: CASSLVAASGSYEQYF. The CDR3 region has the DNA TGTGCCAGCAGTTTGGTCGCCGCTAGCGGGAGTTACGAGCAGTACTTC.

This sequence joins TRBV28 and TRBJ2-5, with D tentatively TRBD1 (6 bases). V shed 10 bases and J shed 1 base, with 13 bases lying between them. The germline V gene encodes CDR1 MDHEN and CDR2 SYDVKM. The CDR3 spans 13 residues. The CDR3 nucleotides read TGTGCCACGATCAGGGGTTTCCAAGAGACCCAGTACTTC. Its translation is CATIRGFQETQYF.

The chain has TRBV28 and TRBJ2-5, with D maybe TRBD2 (5 bases). The CDR3 length is 11 residues. V gave up 6 bases and J gave up 5 bases, with 7 bases separating them. CDR1 and CDR2 (germline): MDHEN, SYDVKM. CDR3 protein: CASRERETQYF. The DNA for the CDR3 is TGTGCCAGCAGGGAGCGGGAGACCCAGTACTTC.

The chain uses TRBV4-3 and TRBJ2-1; a possible D gene is TRBD1 (5 bases). CDR3 length: 14 amino acids. Germline loops: CDR1 LGHNA, CDR2 YSLEER. V lost 2 bases, J lost 8 bases, and 13 bases lay in between. CDR3 region: CASSQNRGADEQFF. Written as DNA, the CDR3 is TGCGCCAGCAGCCAAAATCGTGGGGCGGATGAGCAGTTCTTC.

The chain links TRBV28 to TRBJ2-7; D gene unclear. Germline loops: CDR1 MDHEN, CDR2 SYDVKM. This CDR3 comprises 11 residues. V gave up 10 bases and J gave up 7 bases, with 14 bases separating them. For the CDR3, the DNA is TGTGCCACCTTTTCGCTCCGGGAGCAGTACTTC. Protein product: CATFSLREQYF.

This chain uses TRBV25-1 with TRBJ2-5; D is possibly TRBD2 (6 bases). V lost 4 bases and J lost 5, with 8 bases in between. CDR1 is MGHDK, CDR2 SYGVNS, per germline. The CDR3 is made up of 12 amino acids. This CDR3 reads CASSVRGETQYF. CDR3 bases: TGTGCCAGCAGTGTTCGGGGGGAGACCCAGTACTTC.